Listed below are T cell receptor beta chains from one sample, sequenced in a study of beta chain features in type 1 diabetes. The data were produced by immunoSEQ multiplex PCR, yet TCRdb's version contains in-frame clones alone and is incomplete. Of 390,000 or so clones listed, more than 11% were seen once; the top ten hold about 0.034%. Sequencing used naive CD4+ T cells from blood. These receptors were taken from a man aged 25 to 45 in good health. The CDR3 runs from the conserved cysteine through the conserved F or W. A D gene is named only where the DNA matches it firmly. The listing skips clone size in some rows; elsewhere it reads once, few, many or a size class.

V gene: TRBV7-2
D gene: TRBD2
J gene: TRBJ2-5
clone size: NA
CDR3 DNA: TGTGCCAGCAGCACGAGACTAGCGGGGGCGTTAGAGACCCAGTACTTC
CDR3 protein: CASSTRLAGALETQYF

V gene: TRBV9
D gene: NA
J gene: TRBJ2-5
clone size: once
CDR3 DNA: TGTGCCAGCAGTGTAACTACGGCGGTCCAAGAGACCCAGTACTTC
CDR3 protein: CASSVTTAVQETQYF

V gene: TRBV19
D gene: NA
J gene: TRBJ2-1
clone size: NA
CDR3 DNA: TGTGCCAGTAGTATAGAGAGGCGAGCGAGTGAGCAGTTCTTC
CDR3 protein: CASSIERRASEQFF

V gene: TRBV6-4
D gene: NA
J gene: TRBJ2-2
clone size: NA
CDR3 DNA: TGTGCCAGCAGCGGACAGCCTACCGGGGAGCTGTTTTTT
CDR3 protein: CASSGQPTGELFF

V gene: TRBV9
D gene: NA
J gene: TRBJ1-1
clone size: few
CDR3 DNA: TGTGCCAGCAGGCAGGGAGCGAACACTGAAGCTTTCTTT
CDR3 protein: CASRQGANTEAFF

V gene: TRBV30
D gene: NA
J gene: TRBJ1-1
clone size: NA
CDR3 DNA: TGTGCCTGGAGTGTACCAAACCTCCAGAACACTGAAGCTTTCTTT
CDR3 protein: CAWSVPNLQNTEAFF

V gene: TRBV9
D gene: NA
J gene: TRBJ1-1
clone size: NA
CDR3 DNA: TGTGCCAGCAGCGTTTCGTCGCAGGCGGCGAACACTGAAGCTTTCTTT
CDR3 protein: CASSVSSQAANTEAFF

V gene: TRBV11-3
D gene: TRBD1
J gene: TRBJ2-1
clone size: NA
CDR3 DNA: TGTGCCAGCAGCCAGGACAGGGGGACTTACAATGAGCAGTTCTTC
CDR3 protein: CASSQDRGTYNEQFF

V gene: TRBV7-2
D gene: NA
J gene: TRBJ2-1
clone size: NA
CDR3 DNA: TGTGCCAGCAGCTCCCTCCCGGGTGTCGAGTTCTTC
CDR3 protein: CASSSLPGVEFF

V gene: TRBV30
D gene: NA
J gene: TRBJ1-3
clone size: few
CDR3 DNA: TGTGCCTGGAGTGAAAGGGTCTCTGCGACAGGACGGTATTTT
CDR3 protein: CAWSERVSATGRYF

V gene: TRBV10-3
D gene: TRBD1
J gene: TRBJ2-1
clone size: NA
CDR3 DNA: TGTGCCATCAGTGCGGGACAGCGATCCATGAGCTCCTACAATGAGCAGTTCTTC
CDR3 protein: CAISAGQRSMSSYNEQFF

V gene: TRBV15
D gene: NA
J gene: TRBJ2-6
clone size: NA
CDR3 DNA: TGTGCCACCGGGATTTCTGGGGCCAACGTCCTGACTTTC
CDR3 protein: CATGISGANVLTF

V gene: TRBV15
D gene: NA
J gene: TRBJ2-3
clone size: NA
CDR3 DNA: TGTGCCACCAGCAGAGGCCCGACAGGCGCTTCGACAGATACGCAGTATTTT
CDR3 protein: CATSRGPTGASTDTQYF

V gene: TRBV4-1
D gene: TRBD2
J gene: TRBJ2-4
clone size: NA
CDR3 DNA: TGCGCCAGCAGCCATGCGGAGACTAGCGGGAGGGCCGTCAAAAACATTCAGTACTTC
CDR3 protein: CASSHAETSGRAVKNIQYF

V gene: TRBV7-9
D gene: TRBD1
J gene: TRBJ2-7
clone size: few
CDR3 DNA: TGTGCCAGCAGCTCCGGGACAGGGGATTACGAGCAGTACTTC
CDR3 protein: CASSSGTGDYEQYF

V gene: TRBV5-4
D gene: NA
J gene: TRBJ2-1
clone size: NA
CDR3 DNA: TGTGCCAGCAGCACGTCCGGGGGCCGAAGGTCCTACAATGAGCAGTTCTTC
CDR3 protein: CASSTSGGRRSYNEQFF

V gene: TRBV4-1
D gene: NA
J gene: TRBJ2-5
clone size: NA
CDR3 DNA: TGCGCCAGCAGCCTCGGTATGATTGAAACCCAGTACTTC
CDR3 protein: CASSLGMIETQYF

V gene: TRBV5-4
D gene: TRBD2
J gene: TRBJ2-2
clone size: few
CDR3 DNA: TGTGCCAGCAGCCTGAGCGGGAGAGGCACCGGGGAGCTGTTTTTT
CDR3 protein: CASSLSGRGTGELFF

V gene: TRBV4-1
D gene: NA
J gene: TRBJ2-3
clone size: NA
CDR3 DNA: TGCGCCAGCAGCCCGGACTGGCCAGATACGCAGTATTTT
CDR3 protein: CASSPDWPDTQYF

V gene: TRBV18
D gene: TRBD1
J gene: TRBJ2-6
clone size: NA
CDR3 DNA: TGTGCCAGCTCAGAAGCAGGGGGACCTGGGGCCAACGTCCTGACTTTC
CDR3 protein: CASSEAGGPGANVLTF

V gene: TRBV10-3
D gene: NA
J gene: TRBJ1-3
clone size: few
CDR3 DNA: TGTGCCATCACCAATGTTGGGACTCCTGGAAACACCATATATTTT
CDR3 protein: CAITNVGTPGNTIYF

V gene: TRBV29-1
D gene: NA
J gene: TRBJ2-1
clone size: few
CDR3 DNA: TGCAGCGCGAGACCTAGCCGCAATGAGCAGTTCTTC
CDR3 protein: CSARPSRNEQFF

V gene: TRBV15
D gene: NA
J gene: TRBJ2-5
clone size: NA
CDR3 DNA: TGTGCCACCAGCACCAGATCCGGCAGGTCCGTAGAGACCCAGTACTTC
CDR3 protein: CATSTRSGRSVETQYF

V gene: TRBV7-2
D gene: NA
J gene: TRBJ2-1
clone size: NA
CDR3 DNA: TGTGCCAGCAGCGCGAGCGGGCCCACCTACAATGAGCAGTTCTTC
CDR3 protein: CASSASGPTYNEQFF

V gene: TRBV25-1
D gene: NA
J gene: TRBJ1-6
clone size: NA
CDR3 DNA: TGTGCCAGCAGTGAAGGTGTTTCACCCCTCCACTTT
CDR3 protein: CASSEGVSPLHF

V gene: TRBV4-1
D gene: NA
J gene: TRBJ1-5
clone size: NA
CDR3 DNA: TGCGCCAGCAGCCAAGTTGTTCCGGGACGGATCAATCAGCCCCAGCATTTT
CDR3 protein: CASSQVVPGRINQPQHF

V gene: TRBV5-1
D gene: TRBD1
J gene: TRBJ2-7
clone size: few
CDR3 DNA: TGCGCCAGCAGCTTTCAGGGGGAAATCTACGAGCAGTACTTC
CDR3 protein: CASSFQGEIYEQYF